These 10 T cell receptor beta chains were all obtained from the same sample, sequenced in a study of OX40 agonist ivuxolimab in advanced cancers. The protocol was immunoSEQ multiplex PCR, while the TCRdb copy is restricted to in-frame clones and leaves out a portion. Altogether roughly 60,000 clones are present, 65% to 85% being singletons, with the ten largest covering around 26%. Sequenced here: CD4+ or CD8+ T cells sorted from blood, sampled in a trial of the OX40 agonist ivuxolimab. The receptors were sampled from an adult with an advanced solid tumor such as melanoma, head and neck, liver or kidney cancer.

The chain joins TRBV7-6 to TRBJ1-1, with TRBD1 identical over 7 bases. CDR1 is SGHVS and CDR2 is FNYEAQ in the germline V gene. Unmatched junction bases numbered 5, after V lost 5 bases and J lost 5 bases. The CDR3 runs 13 residues. The CDR3 sequence: CASSPGTATEAFF. The CDR3 nucleotides read TGTGCCAGCAGCCCGGGGACAGCTACTGAAGCTTTCTTT. Filled out from reference TRBV7-6 and TRBJ1-1, the complete variable domain reads GAGVSQSPRYKVTKRGQDVALRCDPISGHVSLYWYRQALGQGPEFLTYFNYEAQQDKSGLPNDRFSAERPEGSISTLTIQRTEQRDSAMYRCASSPGTATEAFFGQGTRLTVV.

The chain is built from TRBV11-3 and TRBJ2-2; D perhaps matches TRBD2 (7 bases). Germline CDR1 and CDR2: SGHNT and YENEEA. CDR3 size: 15 residues. Trimming shortened V by 5 bases and J by 1 base, and 11 bases separated the two germline ends. The CDR3 sequence: CASSRGGLNTGELFF. CDR3 bases: TGTGCCAGCAGCAGGGGGGGACTGAACACCGGGGAGCTGTTTTTT. Full variable domain (outside the CDR3, taken from reference TRBV11-3 and TRBJ2-2): EAGVVQSPRYKIIEKKQPVAFWCNPISGHNTLYWYLQNLGQGPELLIRYENEEAVDDSQLPKDRFSAERLKGVDSTLKIQPAELGDSAVYLCASSRGGLNTGELFFGEGSRLTVL.

This clone was counted between two and nine times. This chain links TRBV6-1 with TRBJ1-2; unclear D gene. The CDR3 runs to 11 residues. Looked up from germline, CDR1 is MNHNS and CDR2 is SASEGT. V was shortened by 3 bases and J by 5 bases, with 4 bases between the two germline ends. As DNA, the CDR3 is TGTGCCAGCAGTGATAGGTATGGCTACACCTTC. This codes for CASSDRYGYTF.

J is TRBJ2-1 and V is TRBV9; 13 bases agree with TRBD2. The CDR3 is 16 residues long. Trimming at V came to 4 bases and at J to 6 bases, leaving 7 bases not matched to a gene. Germline CDR1 is SGDLS and CDR2 is YYNGEE. The CDR3 DNA is TGTGCCAGCAGCACCCGGACTAGCGGGAGTATCAATGAGCAGTTCTTC. It encodes CASSTRTSGSINEQFF.

The chain couples TRBV10-3 to TRBJ2-5; TRBD2 matches 9 bases. Germline V CDR1 and CDR2: ENHRY, SYGVKD. This CDR3 contains 13 residues. Losses at the gene ends were 10 bases for V and 1 base for J; bases not matched to a gene: 4. This CDR3 reads CATSGRPQETQYF. In DNA, the CDR3 is TGTGCCACCAGCGGGAGGCCCCAAGAGACCCAGTACTTC.

This chain uses TRBV30 with TRBJ1-1; D uncertain. Germline loops: CDR1 GTSNPN, CDR2 SVGIG (reference sequence). Trimming took off 0 bases at V and 7 bases at J, with 9 bases between the two ends. The CDR3 runs to 12 residues. CDR3: CAWSVGLFEAFF. CDR3 coding DNA: TGTGCCTGGAGTGTCGGCTTATTTGAAGCTTTCTTT.

The CDR3 DNA follows: TGTGCCAGTAGTATAGATTTCAGGGGCCGGCTCACAGATACGCAGTATTTT. It specifies CASSIDFRGRLTDTQYF. This chain uses TRBV19 with TRBJ2-3; the D gene is possibly TRBD1 (6 bases). Trimming removed 0 bases from V and 2 bases from J, with 15 bases in between. Per the germline V gene, CDR1 is LNHDA and CDR2 is SQIVND (reference sequence). This CDR3 spans 17 amino acids. Using reference TRBV19 and TRBJ2-3 for the parts outside the CDR3, the full variable domain is DGGITQSPKYLFRKEGQNVTLSCEQNLNHDAMYWYRQDPGQGLRLIYYSQIVNDFQKGDIAEGYSVSREKKESFPLTVTSAQKNPTAFYLCASSIDFRGRLTDTQYFGPGTRLTVL.

This clone was counted between two and nine times. The chain carries TRBV18 and TRBJ1-6; tentatively, D is TRBD1 (5 bases). Trimming removed 2 bases at V and 10 bases at J, with 15 bases between. CDR1 KGHSH and CDR2 LQKENI come from the germline V gene. The CDR3 has 15 residues. CDR3 coding DNA: TGTGCCAGCTCACCAACGAGCAGGGACGGATCACCCCTCCACTTT. Translating it yields CASSPTSRDGSPLHF.

This clone came up once. This rearrangement joins TRBV5-4 to TRBJ1-2; D ambiguous. Germline CDR1 is SGHNT and CDR2 is YYREEE (reference sequence). This CDR3 contains 12 residues. Trimming removed 0 bases from V and 6 bases from J, with 6 bases in between. The CDR3 region is CASSLDVDGYTF. CDR3 bases: TGTGCCAGCAGCTTGGATGTGGATGGCTACACCTTC.

The chain carries TRBV18 and TRBJ1-4; 7 nucleotides match TRBD1. V dropped 0 bases and J dropped 6; count of bases not matched to a gene: 4. The CDR3 spans 15 residues. From germline, CDR1 is KGHSH and CDR2 LQKENI. The CDR3 coding sequence is TGTGCCAGCTCACCACCCGACAGGGTGGATGAAAAACTGTTTTTT. Translated: CASSPPDRVDEKLFF.